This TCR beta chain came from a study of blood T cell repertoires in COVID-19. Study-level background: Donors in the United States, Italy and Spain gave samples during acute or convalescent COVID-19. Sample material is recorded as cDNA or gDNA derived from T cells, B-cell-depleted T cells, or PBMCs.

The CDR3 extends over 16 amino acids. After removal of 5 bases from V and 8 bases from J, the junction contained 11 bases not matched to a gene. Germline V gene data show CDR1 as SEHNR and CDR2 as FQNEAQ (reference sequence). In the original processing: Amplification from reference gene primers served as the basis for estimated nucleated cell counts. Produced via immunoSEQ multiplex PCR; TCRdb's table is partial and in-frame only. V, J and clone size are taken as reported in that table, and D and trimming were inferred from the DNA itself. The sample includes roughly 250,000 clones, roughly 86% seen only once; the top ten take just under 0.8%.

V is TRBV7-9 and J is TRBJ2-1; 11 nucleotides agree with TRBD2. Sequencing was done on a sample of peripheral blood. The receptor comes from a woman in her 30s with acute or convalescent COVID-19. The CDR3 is CASSRNLAGGLDEQFF. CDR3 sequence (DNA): TGTGCCAGCAGCCGGAACCTAGCGGGAGGCCTCGATGAGCAGTTCTTC.